This record looks at one TCR beta chain sequence and its context. Antigen unknown. Measured with immunoSEQ multiplex PCR; TCRdb has only the in-frame clones, and not every one. The data show around 41,000 clones, around 76% seen once. Time point reported: week 23, last vaccination. A single vaccine dose contained 300 ug of mutant IDH1 20-mer peptide, and topical imiquimod was used with it. The donors had new WHO grade 3 or 4 astrocytomas; these were IDH1-mutant and ATRX-lost. This sample is drawn from a study of a mutant IDH1 vaccine in newly diagnosed glioma. Study overall: Eight vaccine injections were given to patients in weeks 1, 3, 5, 7, 11, 15, 19 and 23. Patients got their first vaccination 4-6 weeks after radiotherapy alone, or with temozolomide cycles.

The CDR3 has 16 residues. CDR1 is SGHTA, CDR2 FQGNSA, per germline. The V end was cut by 1 base, the J end by 7 bases, with 14 bases between. The source of this sequence is a woman between 35 and 50 years old with glioma. Some clones in this sample may be carry-over from other donors' samples. Source: PBMCs, taken from a glioma patient whose treatment included an IDH1 peptide vaccine. The chain is built from TRBV7-2 and TRBJ1-6, with D perhaps TRBD1 (6 bases). The CDR3 DNA reads as TGTGCCAGCAGCTTAGAGTTGGCAGGGGTCAATTCACCCCTCCACTTT. Translating it yields CASSLELAGVNSPLHF.